The source of this T cell receptor beta chain is a study of shared clonotypes between healthy human individuals. General observations from the study: Clonotype sharing levels among donors were expected to vary with sequencing depth.

Germline lookup yields CDR1 MDHEN and CDR2 SYDVKM. This CDR3 spans 14 amino acids. Trimming left V 2 bases short and J 8 bases short, with 12 bases between. Sequencing used immunoSEQ multiplex PCR; TCRdb keeps in-frame clones, though not all of them. The repertoire holds roughly 110,000 clones, about 63% seen once, with around 23% in the top ten. Regarding this clone: Its target is not known.

The sample taken for sequencing was memory CD8+ T cells sorted from blood. Described subset: CD45RO+ cells pooled with CCR7-negative TemRA cells. The J gene is TRBJ1-4, the V gene TRBV28; D gene unclear. The TCR sequence derives from a woman in her twenties or thirties in good health. The CDR3 nucleotides read TGTGCCAGCAGTTTAGTTCAGGTGGAAGAAAAACTGTTTTTT. It specifies CASSLVQVEEKLFF.